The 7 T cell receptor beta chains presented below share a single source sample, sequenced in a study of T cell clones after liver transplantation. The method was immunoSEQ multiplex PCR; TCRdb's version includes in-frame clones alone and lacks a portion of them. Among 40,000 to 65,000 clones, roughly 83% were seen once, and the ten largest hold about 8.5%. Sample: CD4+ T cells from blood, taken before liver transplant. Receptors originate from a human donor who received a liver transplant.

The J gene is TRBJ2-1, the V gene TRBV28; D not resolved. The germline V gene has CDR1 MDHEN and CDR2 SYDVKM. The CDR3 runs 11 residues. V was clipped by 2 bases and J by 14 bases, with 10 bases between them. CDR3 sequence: CASSLITPKFF. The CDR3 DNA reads TGTGCCAGCAGTTTAATAACTCCTAAGTTCTTC. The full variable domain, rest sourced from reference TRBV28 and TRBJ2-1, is DVKVTQSSRYLVKRTGEKVFLECVQDMDHENMFWYRQDPGLGLRLIYFSYDVKMKEKGDIPEGYSVSREKKERFSLILESASTNQTSMYLCASSLITPKFFGPGTRLTVL.

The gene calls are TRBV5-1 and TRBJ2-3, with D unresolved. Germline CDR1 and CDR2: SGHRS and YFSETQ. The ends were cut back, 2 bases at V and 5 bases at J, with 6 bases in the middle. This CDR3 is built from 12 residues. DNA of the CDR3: TGCGCCAGCAGCTTAGACGGAGATACGCAGTATTTT. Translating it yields CASSLDGDTQYF.

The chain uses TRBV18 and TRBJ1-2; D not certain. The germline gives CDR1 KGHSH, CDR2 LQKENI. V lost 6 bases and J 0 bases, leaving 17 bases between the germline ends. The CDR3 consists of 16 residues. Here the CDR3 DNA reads TGTGCCAGCTCCAAGTACAGAGGCCAGACTAACTATGGCTACACCTTC. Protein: CASSKYRGQTNYGYTF.

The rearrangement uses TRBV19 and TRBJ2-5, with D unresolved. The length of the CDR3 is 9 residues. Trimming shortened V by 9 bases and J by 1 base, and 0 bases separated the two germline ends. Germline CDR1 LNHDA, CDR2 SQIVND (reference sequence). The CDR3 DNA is TGTGCCAGCCAAGAGACCCAGTACTTC. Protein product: CASQETQYF.

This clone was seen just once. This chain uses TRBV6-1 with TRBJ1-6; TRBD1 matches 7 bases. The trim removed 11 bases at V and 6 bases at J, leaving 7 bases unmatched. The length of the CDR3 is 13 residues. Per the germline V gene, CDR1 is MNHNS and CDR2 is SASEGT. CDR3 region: CAGQGDLNSPLHF. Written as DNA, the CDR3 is TGTGCCGGCCAGGGGGACCTTAATTCACCCCTCCACTTT.

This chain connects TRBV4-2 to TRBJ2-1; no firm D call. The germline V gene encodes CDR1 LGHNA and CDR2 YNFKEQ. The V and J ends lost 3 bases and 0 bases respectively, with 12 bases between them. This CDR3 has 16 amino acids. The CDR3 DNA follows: TGTGCCAGCAGCCAGCAGGCGTCAAGCTCCTACAATGAGCAGTTCTTC. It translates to CASSQQASSSYNEQFF.

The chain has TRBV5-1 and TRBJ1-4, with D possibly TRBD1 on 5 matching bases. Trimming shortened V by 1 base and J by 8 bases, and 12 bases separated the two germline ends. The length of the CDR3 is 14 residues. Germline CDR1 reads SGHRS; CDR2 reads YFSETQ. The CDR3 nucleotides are TGCGCCAGCAGCTTGAGTCCGGGACGGGAAAAACTGTTTTTT. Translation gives CASSLSPGREKLFF.